These T cell receptor beta chains were read from a single sample in a study of T cells after yellow fever vaccination. A single record per CDR3 protein comes from TCRdb applying MiXCR to the 5' RACE reads. Here the sample spans more than 350,000 distinct CDR3 sequences, roughly 12% being singletons. The sequenced sample was PBMCs, obtained on the day of the first yellow fever vaccination. These receptors came from a man younger than 30 who received the YFV17D yellow fever vaccine. Both conserved end residues are trimmed from each CDR3.

v_gene: TRBV5-1; len: 15; j_gene: TRBJ2-3; CDR3aa: ASSLVLAGGITDTQY
v_gene: TRBV27; len: 13; j_gene: TRBJ1-4; CDR3aa: ASSLLARLGEKLF
v_gene: TRBV29-1; len: 11; j_gene: TRBJ2-2; CDR3aa: SVGRGYTGELF
v_gene: TRBV28; len: 9; j_gene: TRBJ1-2; CDR3aa: ASSSLGGYT
v_gene: TRBV6-1; len: 12; j_gene: TRBJ2-7; CDR3aa: ASKDQGVFYEQY
v_gene: TRBV12-3/TRBV12-4; len: 12; j_gene: TRBJ1-2; CDR3aa: ASSSRGGWDGYT
v_gene: TRBV3-1; len: 13; j_gene: TRBJ1-1; CDR3aa: ASSQDLAMNTEAF
v_gene: TRBV20-1; len: 13; j_gene: TRBJ1-1; CDR3aa: SAAVTGRRRTEAF
v_gene: TRBV4-1; len: 15; j_gene: TRBJ1-5; CDR3aa: ASSQEERGLPNQPQH
v_gene: TRBV5-4; len: 13; j_gene: TRBJ1-1; CDR3aa: ASSPREGGLTEAF
v_gene: TRBV6-2/TRBV6-3; len: 12; j_gene: TRBJ2-5; CDR3aa: ATTKGKHQETQY
v_gene: TRBV23-1; len: 16; j_gene: TRBJ2-7; CDR3aa: ASIRIGRTGESSYEQY
v_gene: TRBV6-2/TRBV6-3; len: 10; j_gene: TRBJ1-2; CDR3aa: ASSFVSYDYT
v_gene: TRBV7-9; len: 12; j_gene: TRBJ2-3; CDR3aa: ASSLVRFTDTQY
v_gene: TRBV20-1; len: 13; j_gene: TRBJ1-6; CDR3aa: SARDPGYYNSPLH
v_gene: TRBV7-9; len: 11; j_gene: TRBJ2-1; CDR3aa: AVQMPLYNEQF
v_gene: TRBV6-6; len: 10; j_gene: TRBJ2-1; CDR3aa: ASSLVGNEQF
v_gene: TRBV20-1; len: 12; j_gene: TRBJ2-3; CDR3aa: SSYGGESTDTQY
v_gene: TRBV2; len: 12; j_gene: TRBJ2-1; CDR3aa: ASSDIPSYNEQF
v_gene: TRBV7-2; len: 11; j_gene: TRBJ2-7; CDR3aa: ASSLIESYEQY
v_gene: TRBV2; len: 13; j_gene: TRBJ2-2; CDR3aa: ASSADGPNTGELF
v_gene: TRBV7-2; len: 11; j_gene: TRBJ1-2; CDR3aa: ASSPTWDGGYT
v_gene: TRBV15; len: 14; j_gene: TRBJ2-3; CDR3aa: ATSRDSGTSTDTQY
v_gene: TRBV27; len: 14; j_gene: TRBJ2-6; CDR3aa: ASSLWGSSGANVLT
v_gene: TRBV7-9; len: 10; j_gene: TRBJ1-1; CDR3aa: ASSLPSVAAF
v_gene: TRBV15; len: 11; j_gene: TRBJ1-3; CDR3aa: ATSSGAGNTIY
v_gene: TRBV7-8; len: 15; j_gene: TRBJ2-7; CDR3aa: ASSLAPGAGAPYEQY
v_gene: TRBV7-9; len: 12; j_gene: TRBJ1-1; CDR3aa: ASSALVGNTEAF
v_gene: TRBV20-1; len: 11; j_gene: TRBJ2-2; CDR3aa: SARTGDDGELF
v_gene: TRBV7-9; len: 10; j_gene: TRBJ2-1; CDR3aa: ASSGVYNEQF
v_gene: TRBV19; len: 13; j_gene: TRBJ2-1; CDR3aa: ASSHRDSSYNEQF
v_gene: TRBV20-1; len: 11; j_gene: TRBJ2-3; CDR3aa: SATQGAGDTQY
v_gene: TRBV7-9; len: 11; j_gene: TRBJ2-5; CDR3aa: ASSLSGGKTQY
v_gene: TRBV6-5; len: 13; j_gene: TRBJ1-2; CDR3aa: ASSSWGGPDYGYT
v_gene: TRBV3-1; len: 13; j_gene: TRBJ2-6; CDR3aa: ASSQDSSGANVLT
v_gene: TRBV18; len: 15; j_gene: TRBJ2-5; CDR3aa: ASSPTASGGYGETQY
v_gene: TRBV12-3/TRBV12-4; len: 10; j_gene: TRBJ1-2; CDR3aa: ASSLIGYGYT
v_gene: TRBV14; len: 15; j_gene: TRBJ2-2; CDR3aa: ASSPIYRALNTGELF
v_gene: TRBV11-3; len: 16; j_gene: TRBJ1-1; CDR3aa: ASSSAKGQGDIPTEAF
v_gene: TRBV5-6; len: 14; j_gene: TRBJ2-3; CDR3aa: ASSFFDRAFADTQY
v_gene: TRBV9; len: 13; j_gene: TRBJ2-1; CDR3aa: ASSAPGPQYNEQF
v_gene: TRBV6-1; len: 13; j_gene: TRBJ2-1; CDR3aa: ASSEFAGGWYEQF